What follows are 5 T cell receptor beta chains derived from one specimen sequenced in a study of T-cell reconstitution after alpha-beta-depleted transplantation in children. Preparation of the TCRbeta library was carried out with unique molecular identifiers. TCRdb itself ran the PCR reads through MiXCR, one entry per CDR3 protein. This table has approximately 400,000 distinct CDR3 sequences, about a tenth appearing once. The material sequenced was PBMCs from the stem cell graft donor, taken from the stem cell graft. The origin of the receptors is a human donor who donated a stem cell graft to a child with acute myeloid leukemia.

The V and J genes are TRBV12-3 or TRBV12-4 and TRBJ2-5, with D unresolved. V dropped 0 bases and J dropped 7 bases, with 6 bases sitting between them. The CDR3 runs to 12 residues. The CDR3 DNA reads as TGTGCCAGCAGTTTAGCGCAATCGACCCAGTACTTC. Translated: CASSLAQSTQYF.

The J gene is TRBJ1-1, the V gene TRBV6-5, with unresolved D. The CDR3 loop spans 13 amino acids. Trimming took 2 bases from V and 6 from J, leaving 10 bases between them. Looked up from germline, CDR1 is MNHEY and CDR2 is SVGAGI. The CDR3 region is CASSYDGDSEAFF. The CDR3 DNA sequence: TGTGCCAGCAGTTACGATGGCGACTCTGAAGCTTTCTTT.

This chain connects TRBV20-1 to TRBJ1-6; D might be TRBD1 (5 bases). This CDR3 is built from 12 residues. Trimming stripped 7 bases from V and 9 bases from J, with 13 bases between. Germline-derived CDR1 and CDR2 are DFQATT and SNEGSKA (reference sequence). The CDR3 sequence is CSGRAGSSPLHF. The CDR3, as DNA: TGCAGTGGGCGGGCAGGGAGTTCACCCCTCCACTTT.

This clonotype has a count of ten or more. Here the CDR3 DNA reads TGCGCCAGCAGCTTGTTGGGTTTGAGCACTGAAGCTTTCTTT. As protein: CASSLLGLSTEAFF. The V call is TRBV5-1, the J call TRBJ1-1, with no clear D. Trimming pared 1 base from V and 4 bases from J, leaving 11 bases between. CDR1 and CDR2 from the germline V gene are SGHRS and YFSETQ. The CDR3 runs 14 residues.

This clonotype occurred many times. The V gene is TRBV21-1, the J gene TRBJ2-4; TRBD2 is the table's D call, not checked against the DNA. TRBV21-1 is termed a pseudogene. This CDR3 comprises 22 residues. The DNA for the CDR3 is TGTGCCAGCAGCAGGGCGACTAGCGGGAACATCCGGCCGATCCTGTCCAAAAACATTCAGTACTTC. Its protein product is CASSRATSGNIRPILSKNIQYF.